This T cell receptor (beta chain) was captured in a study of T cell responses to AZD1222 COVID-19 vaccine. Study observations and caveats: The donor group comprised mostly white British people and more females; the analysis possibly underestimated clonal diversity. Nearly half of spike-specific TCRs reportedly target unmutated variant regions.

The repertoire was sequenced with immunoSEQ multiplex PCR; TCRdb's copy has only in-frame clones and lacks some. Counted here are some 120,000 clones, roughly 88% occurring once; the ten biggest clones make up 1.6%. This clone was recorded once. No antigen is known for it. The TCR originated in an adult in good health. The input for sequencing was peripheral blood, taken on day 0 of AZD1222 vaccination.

CDR3 amino acids: CASRSRQGYNEQFF. CDR3 DNA sequence: TGTGCCAGCCGATCGAGACAGGGGTACAATGAGCAGTTCTTC. The V gene is TRBV7-9, the J gene TRBJ2-1, with 8 bases aligning to TRBD1. The CDR3 covers 14 residues. The junction had 7 bases not matched to a gene; V was cut back by 8 bases and J by 4 bases. Germline V CDR1 and CDR2: SEHNR, FQNEAQ (reference sequence).